This paragraph covers one T cell receptor (beta chain) sequence. The data belong to a study of control samples from healthy donors and cancer patients. Produced via immunoSEQ multiplex PCR; TCRdb's table is partial and in-frame only. The data contain roughly 74,000 clones, around 94% of them singletons. With V trimmed by 4 bases and J by 3 bases, 12 bases remained unmatched. CDR1 is LNHDA, CDR2 SQIVND, per germline (reference sequence). The CDR3 contains 18 residues. The TCR sequence derives from a woman aged 18-35 years in good health. The specimen was blood. The chain uses TRBV19 and TRBJ1-5; TRBD1 matches 10 bases. CDR3 protein: CASSKRAVDRGLNQPQHF. The CDR3 region has the DNA TGTGCCAGTAGTAAGCGTGCGGTTGACAGGGGGCTCAATCAGCCCCAGCATTTT.